Listed here is a single TCR beta chain. Its antigen is not known. This CDR3 region has 15 residues. CDR1 SGHVS and CDR2 FNYEAQ come from the germline V gene. The V end was cut by 2 bases, the J end by 2 bases, with 12 bases between. This specimen comes from a study of response to subunit inactivated influenza vaccine. Findings of the study overall: Seasonal influenza vaccination, on each occasion, was suggested by the authors to recruit few new T cells.

TCRdb recomputed calls from the RT-PCR reads with MiXCR, one row per CDR3 protein. This sample carries approximately 160,000 distinct CDR3 sequences, approximately 12% of them seen once, and the ten largest clones take roughly 36%. The chain is built from TRBV7-6 and TRBJ2-5; tentative D call: TRBD1 (6 bases). Here the sequenced sample was CD8+ T cells sorted from PBMCs, taken less than 30 months after vaccination. The receptor was isolated from a man aged 50-75 years who received an inactivated influenza vaccine. Here the CDR3 DNA reads TGTGCCAGCAGCTTAATTACAGGGTGGCAAGAGACCCAGTACTTC. As protein: CASSLITGWQETQYF.